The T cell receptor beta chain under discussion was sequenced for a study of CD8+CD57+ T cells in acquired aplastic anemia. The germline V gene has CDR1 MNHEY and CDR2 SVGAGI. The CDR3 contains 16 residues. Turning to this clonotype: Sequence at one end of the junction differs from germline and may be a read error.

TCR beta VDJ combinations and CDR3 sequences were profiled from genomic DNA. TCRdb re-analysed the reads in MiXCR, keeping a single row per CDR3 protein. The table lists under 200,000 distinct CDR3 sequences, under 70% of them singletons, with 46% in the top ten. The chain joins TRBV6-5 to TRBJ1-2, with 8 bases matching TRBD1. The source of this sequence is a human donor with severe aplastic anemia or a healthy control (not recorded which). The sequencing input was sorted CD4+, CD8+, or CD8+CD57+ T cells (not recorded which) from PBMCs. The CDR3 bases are TGTGCCAGCAGTCACTCGAGTGGGGGACAGGTCTATGGCTACACCTTC. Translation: CASSHSSGGQVYGYTF.